Below, one TCR beta chain is given with its context. Antigen unknown. This sample is part of a study of early stage breast cancer tumors. The table came from immunoSEQ multiplex PCR; TCRdb's copy has only in-frame clones and leaves some out. Here the sample spans around 5,400 clones, about 70% being singletons. Germline V gene data show CDR1 as KGHSH and CDR2 as LQKENI. The V and J ends lost 4 bases and 2 bases respectively, with 6 bases between them. There are 12 residues in the CDR3. Whole-study results and caveats: Unsorted bulk genomic DNA sequencing lacked pairing and functional marker data.

Specimen: breast tumor tissue. The TCR sequence derives from a person in their sixties or seventies with breast cancer. The chain recombines TRBV18 with TRBJ2-7; D not certain. CDR3 region: CASSLEAYEQYF. CDR3 nucleotide sequence: TGTGCCAGCTCACTAGAGGCCTACGAGCAGTACTTC. Using reference TRBV18 and TRBJ2-7 for the parts outside the CDR3, the full variable domain is NAGVMQNPRHLVRRRGQEARLRCSPMKGHSHVYWYRQLPEEGLKFMVYLQKENIIDESGMPKERFSAEFPKEGPSILRIQQVVRGDSAAYFCASSLEAYEQYFGPGTRLTVT.